The 28 T cell receptor beta chains in this list originate from one sample, sequenced in a study of T cells in Graves' hyperthyroidism and ophthalmopathy (dated by TCRdb to 2018 to 2020). Libraries came from multiplex PCR. Sequencing took place on an Illumina HiSeq 2000. TCR beta CDR3 regions were amplified from RNA transcripts. For the first round of RT-PCR on the TCR CDR3, the HTBI primer set was used together with the Qiagen OneStep RT-PCR kit. The raw public data were reprocessed by TCRdb itself: fastp quality trimming at Q25, MiXCR clonotype calling, in-frame beta chains only. Under each unique CDR3 protein, matching rows form one entry showing the most common genes and DNA. The sample profile shows about 720,000 distinct CDR3 sequences; 15% to 20% of them were found once. The leading ten clones occupy over 15% of the sample. Sequenced material: blood. All receptors come from a woman aged 45-60 years with Graves' hyperthyroidism that later progressed to Graves' ophthalmopathy.

This clonotype was picked up a small number of times. V usage is TRBV24-1 and J usage is TRBJ2-1; D is undetermined. This CDR3 has 16 residues. CDR1 KGHDR and CDR2 SFDVKD come from the germline V gene. Deletions cut 3 bases from V and 0 bases from J, with 11 bases between. The CDR3 DNA is TGTGCCACCAGTGATGCCGGCGAGAGCTCCTACAATGAGCAGTTCTTC. Protein: CATSDAGESSYNEQFF.

This chain links TRBV7-6 with TRBJ2-7; 10 bases map to TRBD2. The junction had 5 bases not matched to a gene; V was cut back by 3 bases and J by 0 bases. Germline V gives CDR1 SGHVS, CDR2 FNYEAQ. The CDR3 is 16 amino acids. CDR3 coding DNA: TGTGCCAGCAGCTTTGCTAGCGGGGGTCTCTCCTACGAGCAGTACTTC. Its translation: CASSFASGGLSYEQYF.

This clonotype has a count of ten or more. The chain recombines TRBV20-1 with TRBJ2-7; 7 bases fit TRBD1. Per the germline V gene, CDR1 is DFQATT and CDR2 is SNEGSKA (reference sequence). V was clipped by 3 bases and J by 3 bases; unmatched bases: 8. The CDR3 has 14 amino acids. The CDR3 region is CSARMTGPFYEQYF. CDR3 coding DNA: TGCAGTGCTAGGATGACAGGGCCCTTCTACGAGCAGTACTTC.

The chain links TRBV20-1 to TRBJ1-5; D is uncertain. The V gene lost 1 base and the J gene lost 4 bases, with 11 bases spanning the gap. CDR1 is DFQATT and CDR2 is SNEGSKA in the germline V gene (reference sequence). The CDR3 totals 14 residues. The CDR3 is CSARALLSNQPQHF. CDR3 bases: TGCAGTGCTAGAGCTCTACTGAGTAATCAGCCCCAGCATTTT.

A few counts support this clonotype. The chain couples TRBV7-2 to TRBJ1-2; a weak D match, TRBD1 (5 bases). Germline lookup yields CDR1 SGHTA and CDR2 FQGNSA. There are 17 residues in the CDR3. V lost 1 base and J lost 1, with 16 bases in between. The CDR3 loop is CASSLEYDSLINYGYTF. The DNA for the CDR3 is TGTGCCAGCAGCTTAGAATACGACAGCTTAATTAACTATGGCTACACCTTC.

The chain carries TRBV19 and TRBJ1-1; D call uncertain. Germline values: CDR1 LNHDA, CDR2 SQIVND (reference sequence). CDR3 length: 14 amino acids. Trimming removed 7 bases at V and 0 bases at J, with 12 bases between. CDR3 region: CASTLGGLNTEAFF. The DNA of the CDR3 is TGTGCCAGTACCCTAGGAGGGCTGAACACTGAAGCTTTCTTT. Supplemented by reference TRBV19 and TRBJ1-1, the full variable domain reads DGGITQSPKYLFRKEGQNVTLSCEQNLNHDAMYWYRQDPGQGLRLIYYSQIVNDFQKGDIAEGYSVSREKKESFPLTVTSAQKNPTAFYLCASTLGGLNTEAFFGQGTRLTVV.

This clonotype turned up a few times. The V gene is TRBV20-1, the J gene TRBJ2-5; no definite D call. The length of the CDR3 is 15 residues. Germline V CDR1 and CDR2: DFQATT, SNEGSKA (reference sequence). Between the trimmed V and J ends, which lost 5 bases and 0 bases, there was a span of 16 bases. The CDR3 sequence is CSADAPGSYQETQYF. CDR3 DNA sequence: TGCAGTGCTGACGCTCCCGGGTCATACCAAGAGACCCAGTACTTC.

This clonotype was detected a few times. The J gene is TRBJ2-1, the V gene TRBV12-3 or TRBV12-4; 9 bases align to TRBD2. With 1 base clipped from V and 9 bases from J, the junction kept 13 bases outside the gene matches. The CDR3 covers 17 residues. The CDR3 DNA is TGTGCCAGCAGTTTAGGGTTCGGACTAGCGCCGAAGGGTGAGCAGTTCTTC. Protein product: CASSLGFGLAPKGEQFF.

This clonotype was counted between two and nine times. The V and J genes are TRBV29-1 and TRBJ2-3; TRBD1 aligns across 7 bases. The V segment lost 5 bases and the J segment 3 bases; nucleotides outside the gene matches: 8. CDR1 and CDR2 from the germline V gene are SQVTM and ANQGSEA. The CDR3 loop spans 14 amino acids. The CDR3 spells CSVYPTGRTDTQYF. In DNA form, the CDR3 reads TGCAGCGTTTACCCGACAGGGCGGACAGATACGCAGTATTTT.

CDR3 residues: CASSPRPGPPLDEQFF. Here the CDR3 DNA reads TGTGCCAGCTCACCACGACCGGGGCCCCCCTTGGATGAGCAGTTCTTC. This rearrangement joins TRBV18 to TRBJ2-1; possibly TRBD1 or TRBD2 for D (5 bases each). The V and J ends lost 1 base and 8 bases respectively, with 18 bases between them. Germline CDR1 reads KGHSH; CDR2 reads LQKENI. The CDR3 runs 16 residues.

V usage is TRBV6-9 and J usage is TRBJ2-7; D is uncertain. The CDR3 is 14 amino acids. CDR1 and CDR2 from the germline V gene are MNHGY and SVAAGI. Trimming cost V 3 bases and J 0 bases, with 9 bases left between them. The CDR3 sequence is CASSYGRYSYEQYF. The CDR3 nucleotides are TGTGCCAGCAGTTACGGCAGGTACTCCTACGAGCAGTACTTC.

This clonotype was seen many times. The rearrangement joins TRBV2 to TRBJ2-7, with TRBD1 identical over 7 bases. Per germline, CDR1 SNHLY and CDR2 FYNNEI. The junction had 8 bases not matched to a gene; V was cut back by 2 bases and J by 7 bases. There are 14 residues in the CDR3. The DNA of the CDR3 is TGTGCCAGCAGTGAAACGGACAGGCCATTAGAGCAGTACTTC. Translating it yields CASSETDRPLEQYF.

As to this clonotype: One end of the junction fails to match germline, which may point to a read error. The chain combines TRBV6-1 with TRBJ1-6; D possibly corresponds to TRBD1 (5 bases). CDR3 size: 12 residues. Germline V gene lookup returns CDR1 MNHNS and CDR2 SASEGT. The CDR3 DNA reads TGTGCCAGCAGTGGGGACGGCTCTCCCCCCCACTTT. Its protein product is CASSGDGSPPHF.

Only a few counts were recorded for this clonotype. V and J are TRBV12-3 or TRBV12-4 and TRBJ2-7; D tentatively fits TRBD1 or TRBD2 (5 bases each). This CDR3 comprises 15 residues. The V end was cut by 6 bases, the J end by 5 bases, with 20 bases between. The CDR3 sequence is CASSRGTGGNDEQYF. Here the CDR3 DNA reads TGTGCCAGCAGCCGCGGAACAGGAGGAAACGACGAGCAGTACTTC.

This clonotype came up many times. V gene TRBV30 combines with J gene TRBJ1-2; D gene ambiguous. Germline CDR1 reads GTSNPN; CDR2 reads SVGIG (reference sequence). V was pared by 4 bases and J by 3 bases, with 9 bases between. CDR3 length: 12 amino acids. The CDR3 DNA is TGTGCCTGGATCGGTGGCTACTATGGCTACACCTTC. It codes for CAWIGGYYGYTF.

This clonotype was seen repeatedly, ten times or more. The V and J genes are TRBV2 and TRBJ1-6; D gene uncertain. This CDR3 is 11 amino acids long. Trimming left V 7 bases short and J 14 bases short, with 12 bases between. The germline CDR1 and CDR2 sequences are SNHLY and FYNNEI. Here the CDR3 DNA reads TGTGCCAGCATAGGACTCGCAACCCTCCACTTT. Its translation: CASIGLATLHF.

V gene TRBV15 combines with J gene TRBJ2-7; 14 nucleotides line up with TRBD2. The trim removed 5 bases at V and 4 bases at J, leaving 4 bases unmatched. The CDR3 totals 15 residues. The V gene's germline CDR1 is LNHNV and CDR2 YYDKDF (reference sequence). The DNA for the CDR3 is TGTGCCACCAGCCTGACTAGCGGGGGGGCTTACGAGCAGTACTTC. It yields the protein CATSLTSGGAYEQYF. Complete variable domain (other parts from reference TRBV15 and TRBJ2-7): DAMVIQNPRYQVTQFGKPVTLSCSQTLNHNVMYWYQQKSSQAPKLLFHYYDKDFNNEADTPDNFQSRRPNTSFCFLDIRSPGLGDTAMYLCATSLTSGGAYEQYFGPGTRLTVT.

The chain's CDR3 is CASSYRLAHFEDTQYF. CDR3 DNA sequence: TGTGCCAGCAGTTATCGACTAGCCCACTTTGAGGATACGCAGTATTTT. V gene TRBV3-1 combines with J gene TRBJ2-3; 7 nucleotides match TRBD2. This CDR3 is built from 16 residues. Trimming removed 6 bases from V and 6 bases from J; junction bases left unmatched: 15. Per the germline V gene, CDR1 is LGHDT and CDR2 is YNNKEL (reference sequence).

A few counts support this clonotype. The chain links TRBV11-2 to TRBJ2-2; 15 bases map to TRBD2. The V gene end was trimmed by 4 bases and the J gene end by 4 bases; junction bases not matched to a gene: 4. The CDR3 consists of 17 residues. CDR1 is SGHAT and CDR2 is FQNNGV in the germline V gene. The CDR3 protein is CASSWTSGGGGTGELFF. As DNA, the CDR3 is TGTGCCAGCAGCTGGACTAGCGGGGGGGGAGGCACCGGGGAGCTGTTTTTT.

Many counts were recorded for this clonotype. The rearrangement uses TRBV20-1 and TRBJ2-4; 8 nucleotides line up with TRBD1. The V gene's germline CDR1 is DFQATT and CDR2 SNEGSKA (reference sequence). This CDR3 comprises 15 residues. V was clipped by 6 bases and J by 0 bases; unmatched bases: 7. CDR3 amino acids: CSARDRPVAKNIQYF. The CDR3 bases are TGCAGTGCCAGGGACAGGCCCGTAGCCAAAAACATTCAGTACTTC.

The V gene is TRBV20-1, the J gene TRBJ2-7, with D maybe TRBD1 (5 bases). The germline V and J ends were trimmed by 6 bases and 2 bases, with 5 bases remaining between them. The CDR3 is 10 amino acids. Germline values: CDR1 DFQATT, CDR2 SNEGSKA (reference sequence). The CDR3 reads CSARAYEQYF. The CDR3 DNA sequence: TGCAGTGCCAGGGCCTACGAGCAGTACTTC.

Concerning this clonotype itself: A much more abundant neighbour one base away suggests this may be a read error. This chain joins TRBV5-1 and TRBJ1-1, with 8 bases aligning to TRBD1. The germline V gene encodes CDR1 SGHRS and CDR2 YFSETQ. Unmatched junction bases numbered 5, after V lost 3 bases and J lost 4 bases. CDR3 length: 14 amino acids. Written as DNA, the CDR3 is TGCGCCAGCAGCTGGGACAGGAGGAGCACTGAAGCTTTCTTT. Translation: CASSWDRRSTEAFF.

This clonotype has only a few counts. This chain connects TRBV6-1 to TRBJ2-7; TRBD2 might be the D (6 bases). This CDR3 is built from 16 residues. Trimming cost V 7 bases and J 5 bases, with 24 bases left between them. Germline loops: CDR1 MNHNS, CDR2 SASEGT. DNA of the CDR3: TGTGCCAGCACCACTCTAGTGGGGGAGGCTGGCGACGAGCAGTACTTC. Translation: CASTTLVGEAGDEQYF.

This clonotype was observed many times. This could be a read error, since a much larger clone is one nucleotide away. The chain employs TRBV5-6 and TRBJ1-1; D ambiguous. CDR3 length equals 12 residues. Germline V gives CDR1 SGHDT, CDR2 YYEEEE. Trimming pared 3 bases from V and 0 bases from J, leaving 3 bases between. The CDR3 spells CASSWVNTEAFF. The DNA for the CDR3 is TGTGCCAGCAGCTGGGTGAACACTGAAGCTTTCTTT.

V is TRBV7-8 and J is TRBJ1-4; D is perhaps TRBD1 (6 bases). Trimming left V 5 bases short and J 7 bases short, with 20 bases between. Germline V gene lookup returns CDR1 SGHVS and CDR2 FQNEAQ. The CDR3 sequence is 16 residues long. CDR3 region: CASSPSGAGDPEKLFF. CDR3 bases: TGTGCCAGCAGCCCATCAGGGGCGGGGGACCCTGAAAAACTGTTTTTT.

V and J are TRBV29-1 and TRBJ2-5; perhaps TRBD1 as D (8 bases). CDR3 length equals 13 residues. Trimming cost V 6 bases and J 7 bases, with 18 bases left between them. Germline CDR1 reads SQVTM; CDR2 reads ANQGSEA. In nucleotides, the CDR3 is TGCAGCGTGGACAGGGCGGGGGAGTGGACCCAGTACTTC. Its protein is CSVDRAGEWTQYF.

This clonotype was detected many times. The V call is TRBV12-3 or TRBV12-4, the J call TRBJ2-7, with D perhaps being TRBD1 or TRBD2 (6 bases each). Trimming stripped 1 base from V and 5 bases from J, with 9 bases between. The CDR3 sequence is 13 residues long. The CDR3 DNA sequence: TGTGCCAGCAGTTTAGAAGGGGGGAACGAGCAGTACTTC. Encoded protein: CASSLEGGNEQYF.

The chain links TRBV3-1 to TRBJ1-6, with D hard to call. Germline CDR1 reads LGHDT; CDR2 reads YNNKEL (reference sequence). With 0 bases removed from V and 7 bases from J, the gap between germline ends came to 10 bases. This CDR3 has 15 residues. CDR3 nucleotide sequence: TGTGCCAGCAGCCAAGAGATGGTTGGAAATTCACCCCTCCACTTT. Encoded protein: CASSQEMVGNSPLHF. Using reference TRBV3-1 and TRBJ1-6 for the parts outside the CDR3, the full variable domain is DTAVSQTPKYLVTQMGNDKSIKCEQNLGHDTMYWYKQDSKKFLKIMFSYNNKELIINETVPNRFSPKSPDKAHLNLHINSLELGDSAVYFCASSQEMVGNSPLHFGNGTRLTVT.